One and the same sample provided the 11 T cell receptor beta chains below, sequenced in a study of T cell repertoires in cytomegalovirus infection. Each CDR3 protein is one row after TCRdb ran MiXCR on the reads. This sample has roughly 90,000 distinct CDR3 sequences, with roughly 25% found just once. Their target antigens are unknown. Sequences were derived from CD8+ T cells from cultured PBMCs, sampled from culture after CMV antigen stimulation. These receptor sequences come from a human donor in good health (CMV status not recorded). Some clones in this sample may be carry-over from other donors' samples.

Only a few counts were recorded for this clonotype. The chain employs TRBV2 and TRBJ2-3; D not resolved. The CDR3 has 8 residues. Germline-derived CDR1 and CDR2 are SNHLY and FYNNEI. V was clipped by 4 bases and J by 10 bases, with 0 bases between them. CDR3 amino acids: CASSAQYF. CDR3 coding DNA: TGTGCCAGCAGTGCGCAGTATTTT. Variable domain in full (rest from reference TRBV2 and TRBJ2-3): EPEVTQTPSHQVTQMGQEVILRCVPISNHLYFYWYRQILGQKVEFLVSFYNNEISEKSEIFDDQFSVERPDGSNFTLKIRSTKLEDSAMYFCASSAQYFGPGTRLTVL.

This clonotype was seen repeatedly, ten times or more. The CDR3 nucleotides read TGTGCCAGCAGCTTAGACCCGACAGAAGGAGACTACGAGCAGTACTTC. This codes for CASSLDPTEGDYEQYF. The chain carries TRBV7-8 and TRBJ2-7; D is possibly TRBD1 (5 bases). The ends were cut back, 1 base at V and 3 bases at J, with 16 bases in the middle. The germline V gene has CDR1 SGHVS and CDR2 FQNEAQ. This CDR3 comprises 16 residues.

V is TRBV2 and J is TRBJ2-7; 10 nucleotides agree with TRBD2. The CDR3 consists of 14 residues. Unmatched junction bases numbered 2, after V lost 4 bases and J lost 2 bases. Germline V gene sequence: CDR1 SNHLY, CDR2 FYNNEI. For the CDR3, the DNA is TGTGCCAGCAGTGCCCTAGCGGGAGCCTACGAGCAGTACTTC. Translation gives CASSALAGAYEQYF.

This clonotype was observed many times. The CDR3 spells CASSLAEGTSYNSPLHF. CDR3 DNA: TGTGCCAGCAGCTTAGCGGAGGGAACTTCCTATAATTCACCCCTCCACTTT. J is TRBJ1-6 and V is TRBV7-6; no clear D. V was shortened by 0 bases and J by 1 base, with 10 bases between the two germline ends. Germline CDR1 SGHVS, CDR2 FNYEAQ. The CDR3 runs 17 residues.

There are a few counts of this clonotype. V is TRBV28 and J is TRBJ1-1; 7 bases fit TRBD1. The CDR3 has 17 residues. V was pared by 10 bases and J by 1 base, with 18 bases of the junction left unmatched. Germline V CDR1 and CDR2: MDHEN, SYDVKM. In DNA, the CDR3 is TGTGCCACAGGGCCGGCGTTAACAGGGGCCCCGAACACTGAAGCTTTCTTT. Translation gives CATGPALTGAPNTEAFF.

The rearrangement joins TRBV13 to TRBJ1-4; D not certain. From germline, CDR1 is PRHDT and CDR2 FYEKMQ (reference sequence). CDR3 length equals 12 residues. With 4 bases removed from V and 4 bases from J, the gap between germline ends came to 4 bases. The CDR3 DNA reads as TGTGCCAGCAGCTCCCTTAATGAAAAACTGTTTTTT. Its protein is CASSSLNEKLFF.

This clonotype was found many times. The chain recombines TRBV7-2 with TRBJ2-1; the match to TRBD1 covers 8 bases. The CDR3 loop spans 15 amino acids. The V segment lost 4 bases and the J segment 3 bases; nucleotides outside the gene matches: 5. Germline CDR1 reads SGHTA; CDR2 reads FQGNSA. The DNA for the CDR3 is TGTGCCAGCAGCTACGGACAGGGCCTCTACAATGAGCAGTTCTTC. This translates into CASSYGQGLYNEQFF.

This clonotype was detected many times. The V call is TRBV7-2, the J call TRBJ2-7; the match to TRBD2 covers 7 bases. The germline V gene has CDR1 SGHTA and CDR2 FQGNSA. The V gene end was trimmed by 5 bases and the J gene end by 0 bases; junction bases not matched to a gene: 7. The CDR3 sequence is 15 residues long. The CDR3 region is CASSGRATSSYEQYF. In nucleotides, the CDR3 is TGTGCCAGCAGCGGGAGGGCGACTAGCTCCTACGAGCAGTACTTC.

V is TRBV19 and J is TRBJ2-1; D remains unclear. Germline CDR1 LNHDA, CDR2 SQIVND (reference sequence). This CDR3 spans 14 amino acids. V was pared by 8 bases and J by 1 base, with 12 bases between. The CDR3 nucleotides are TGTGCCAGTTCCATCAGCGATTCCTACAATGAGCAGTTCTTC. Protein product: CASSISDSYNEQFF.

This chain links TRBV28 with TRBJ1-5; 7 nucleotides match TRBD1. CDR3 length equals 15 residues. Trimming took 5 bases from V and 2 from J; bases not matched to a gene: 6. Looked up from germline, CDR1 is MDHEN and CDR2 is SYDVKM. Here the CDR3 reads CASSPRQGGNQPQHF. DNA of the CDR3: TGTGCCAGCAGTCCCCGACAGGGAGGCAATCAGCCCCAGCATTTT.

This clonotype was seen a few times. The V and J genes are TRBV5-6 and TRBJ2-3; the D gene is possibly TRBD2 (5 bases). The CDR3 consists of 12 residues. Between the trimmed V and J ends, which lost 5 bases and 4 bases, there was a span of 8 bases. The germline V gene encodes CDR1 SGHDT and CDR2 YYEEEE. The CDR3, as DNA: TGTGCCAGCAGGGGAGTCGCAGATACGCAGTATTTT. Encoded protein: CASRGVADTQYF.